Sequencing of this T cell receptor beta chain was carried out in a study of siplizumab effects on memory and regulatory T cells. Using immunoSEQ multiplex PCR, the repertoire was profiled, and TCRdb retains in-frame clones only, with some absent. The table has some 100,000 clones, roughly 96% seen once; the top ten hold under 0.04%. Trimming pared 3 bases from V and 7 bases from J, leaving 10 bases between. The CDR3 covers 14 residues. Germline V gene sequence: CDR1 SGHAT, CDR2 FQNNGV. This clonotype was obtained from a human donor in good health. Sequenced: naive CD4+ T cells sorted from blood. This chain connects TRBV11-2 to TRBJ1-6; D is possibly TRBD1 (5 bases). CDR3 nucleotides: TGTGCCAGCAGCTTCCCAGGGCTAAATTCACCCCTCCACTTT. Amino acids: CASSFPGLNSPLHF.